Listed below are T cell receptor beta chains from one sample, sequenced in a study of cytomegalovirus exposure and HLA in healthy donors. The repertoire was sequenced with immunoSEQ multiplex PCR; TCRdb's copy has only in-frame clones and lacks some. This sample yields 150,000 to 200,000 clones, of which around 82% are seen a single time; around 0.24% belongs to the top ten. The sequencing sample was made of PBMCs. These TCRs come from a boy under 18 in good health and CMV-seronegative. CDR3s leave out the opening cysteine and the closing phenylalanine or tryptophan.

V,CDR3
TRBV7-9,ASSLWGGEQETQY
TRBV4-1,ASSQGDRNTEAF
TRBV9,ASSVKEAAGYT
TRBV6-5,ASRRQGAPTEAF
TRBV28,ASSAGNQPQH
TRBV5-1,ASSLVQGTEAF
TRBV30,AWSPPRGRFREQY
TRBV29-1,SVVNRYSYAYT
TRBV27,ASSLSSSGGYT
TRBV7-3,ASSPPSGVEQF
TRBV5-8,ASRVQGAGTDTQY
TRBV5-4,ASSLEVAYNEQF
TRBV6-4,ASNWGEETQY
TRBV10-2,ASSEGTGGSPLH
TRBV7-8,ASSLGRGVLGANVLT
TRBV30,AWRGGELAGGGHEQF
TRBV5-4,ASSLGGRVDGYT
TRBV7-9,ASSSRGEAF